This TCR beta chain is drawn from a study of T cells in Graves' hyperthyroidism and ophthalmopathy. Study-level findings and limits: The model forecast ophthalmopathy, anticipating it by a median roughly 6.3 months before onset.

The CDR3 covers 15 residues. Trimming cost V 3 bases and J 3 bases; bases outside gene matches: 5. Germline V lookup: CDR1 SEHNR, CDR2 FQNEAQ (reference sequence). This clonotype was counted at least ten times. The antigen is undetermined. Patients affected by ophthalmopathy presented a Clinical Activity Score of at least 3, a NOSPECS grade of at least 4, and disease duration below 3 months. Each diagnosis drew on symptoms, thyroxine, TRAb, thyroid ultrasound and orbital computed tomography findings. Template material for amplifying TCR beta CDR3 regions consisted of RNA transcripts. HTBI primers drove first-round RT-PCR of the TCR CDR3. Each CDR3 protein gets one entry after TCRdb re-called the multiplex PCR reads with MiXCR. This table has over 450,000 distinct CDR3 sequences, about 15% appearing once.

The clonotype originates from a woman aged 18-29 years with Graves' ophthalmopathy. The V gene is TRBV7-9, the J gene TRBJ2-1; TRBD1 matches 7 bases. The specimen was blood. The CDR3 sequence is CASSFRDRSYNEQFF. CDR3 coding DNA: TGTGCCAGCAGCTTCCGGGACAGAAGCTACAATGAGCAGTTCTTC.